The 26 T cell receptor beta chains reported below all come from one sample, sequenced in a study of cytomegalovirus exposure and HLA in healthy donors. The PCR ran on 60 Vbeta and 13 Jbeta primers. This table comes from immunoSEQ multiplex PCR, and its TCRdb copy is limited to in-frame clones, with some not included. The table lists about 91,000 clones, with 3% to 4% in the top ten. The sequenced material came from PBMCs. These receptors were collected from a woman aged 25 to 39 in good health and CMV-seronegative.

The rearrangement joins TRBV29-1 to TRBJ2-1; 13 bases map to TRBD2. This CDR3 is 16 amino acids long. J was trimmed by 4 bases and V by 6 bases; bases with no gene match: 9. Germline V CDR1 and CDR2: SQVTM, ANQGSEA. CDR3 nucleotide sequence: TGCAGCGTAACTGGACTAGCGGGAGCCAGATACAATGAGCAGTTCTTC. Translating it yields CSVTGLAGARYNEQFF.

This chain links TRBV7-9 with TRBJ1-1; unclear D gene. This CDR3 region has 16 residues. Germline lookup yields CDR1 SEHNR and CDR2 FQNEAQ (reference sequence). Deletions cut 0 bases from V and 1 base from J, with 12 bases between. The CDR3 loop reads CASSLAHLTGNTEAFF. CDR3 DNA sequence: TGTGCCAGCAGCTTAGCCCATTTAACGGGGAACACTGAAGCTTTCTTT.

The V gene is TRBV11-3, the J gene TRBJ2-1; D may be TRBD1 (6 bases). Germline values: CDR1 SGHNT, CDR2 YENEEA. V lost 3 bases and J 2 bases, leaving 11 bases between the germline ends. The CDR3 runs to 15 residues. The DNA of the CDR3 is TGTGCCAGCAGCTTCAGGGGTGCGACCTACAATGAGCAGTTCTTC. It translates to CASSFRGATYNEQFF.

This rearrangement joins TRBV29-1 to TRBJ2-2; D perhaps matches TRBD1 (5 bases). The CDR3 has 12 amino acids. V dropped 4 bases and J dropped 3 bases, with 6 bases sitting between them. Per germline, CDR1 SQVTM and CDR2 ANQGSEA. The DNA of the CDR3 is TGCAGCGTTGTCAGGGACACCGGGGAGCTGTTTTTT. The encoded protein is CSVVRDTGELFF.

V gene TRBV6-4 combines with J gene TRBJ2-7, with 9 bases fitting TRBD1. V lost 4 bases to trimming and J lost 4 bases; unmatched junction nucleotides: 8. The CDR3 extends over 15 amino acids. Germline lookup yields CDR1 MRHNA and CDR2 SNTAGT. The CDR3 loop reads CASSGTGGVGYEQYF. CDR3 nucleotide sequence: TGTGCCAGCAGTGGAACAGGGGGCGTAGGGTACGAGCAGTACTTC.

V usage is TRBV2 and J usage is TRBJ1-2; D possibly corresponds to TRBD1 (5 bases). The CDR3 has 12 amino acids. CDR1 is SNHLY, CDR2 FYNNEI, per germline. Between the trimmed V and J ends, which lost 7 bases and 5 bases, there was a span of 11 bases. CDR3 loop: CASTRGDYGYTF. The CDR3 DNA follows: TGTGCCAGCACCCGGGGGGATTATGGCTACACCTTC.

This chain uses TRBV30 with TRBJ1-1, with D perhaps matching TRBD1 (5 bases). V was cut by 7 bases and J by 2 bases, with 11 bases left in between. This CDR3 is built from 12 residues. From germline, CDR1 is GTSNPN and CDR2 SVGIG (reference sequence). DNA for the CDR3: TGTGCCTCGGGGGAAAGAAACACTGAAGCTTTCTTT. Translating gives CASGERNTEAFF.

This sequence joins TRBV10-3 and TRBJ2-2, with 16 bases matching TRBD2. Trimming removed 6 bases from V and 3 bases from J; junction bases left unmatched: 7. The CDR3 totals 18 residues. The germline CDR1 and CDR2 sequences are ENHRY and SYGVKD. The CDR3: CAISPGLAGGRDTGELFF. In DNA, the CDR3 is TGTGCCATCAGCCCGGGACTAGCGGGAGGGCGGGACACCGGGGAGCTGTTTTTT.

The V and J genes are TRBV4-1 and TRBJ2-7; TRBD2 might be the D (6 bases). This CDR3 is built from 14 residues. Germline loops: CDR1 MGHRA, CDR2 YSYEKL. The V gene lost 3 bases and the J gene lost 2 bases, with 11 bases spanning the gap. The CDR3 DNA sequence: TGCGCCAGCAGCCAGGGAGGACGGACCTACGAGCAGTACTTC. Translation: CASSQGGRTYEQYF.

The gene calls are TRBV29-1 and TRBJ1-2; D uncertain. Germline-derived CDR1 and CDR2 are SQVTM and ANQGSEA. Deletions cut 4 bases from V and 6 bases from J, with 15 bases between. This CDR3 has 13 amino acids. The CDR3 DNA follows: TGCAGCGTTGGGGAAGGGAGATGGAATGGCTACACCTTC. Its translation is CSVGEGRWNGYTF. Variable domain in full (rest from reference TRBV29-1 and TRBJ1-2): SAVISQKPSRDICQRGTSLTIQCQVDSQVTMMFWYRQQPGQSLTLIATANQGSEATYESGFVIDKFPISRPNLTFSTLTVSNMSPEDSSIYLCSVGEGRWNGYTFGSGTRLTVV.

The J gene is TRBJ1-2, the V gene TRBV10-1, with TRBD1 identical over 8 bases. This CDR3 spans 15 amino acids. The V gene end was trimmed by 2 bases and the J gene end by 4 bases; junction bases not matched to a gene: 6. CDR1 WNHNN and CDR2 SYGVQD come from the germline V gene (reference sequence). The DNA of the CDR3 is TGCGCCAGCAGTGAGCGTAGACAGGGGACCTATGGCTACACCTTC. Encoded protein: CASSERRQGTYGYTF.

The V and J genes are TRBV7-2 and TRBJ2-3, with D tentatively TRBD2 (7 bases). CDR1 is SGHTA and CDR2 is FQGNSA in the germline V gene. V was trimmed by 6 bases and J by 3 bases, leaving 16 bases between them. The length of the CDR3 is 15 residues. The CDR3: CASSGLRGGTDTQYF. CDR3 bases: TGTGCCAGCAGTGGTCTCAGGGGAGGGACAGATACGCAGTATTTT. Using reference TRBV7-2 and TRBJ2-3 for the parts outside the CDR3, the full variable domain is GAGVSQSPSNKVTEKGKDVELRCDPISGHTALYWYRQSLGQGLEFLIYFQGNSAPDKSGLPSDRFSAERTGGSVSTLTIQRTQQEDSAVYLCASSGLRGGTDTQYFGPGTRLTVL.

This chain uses TRBV2 with TRBJ1-4, with D perhaps TRBD1 (5 bases). CDR3 length: 12 residues. The V end lost 7 bases, the J end lost 4 bases, and 7 bases lay between the germline ends. The germline V gene encodes CDR1 SNHLY and CDR2 FYNNEI. The CDR3 DNA reads as TGTGCCAGCAAGGGGATTAATGAAAAACTGTTTTTT. Amino acid sequence: CASKGINEKLFF.

The J gene is TRBJ2-1, the V gene TRBV15; 8 bases fit TRBD1. There are 16 residues in the CDR3. The germline gives CDR1 LNHNV, CDR2 YYDKDF (reference sequence). Germline trimming cut 2 bases from V and 4 bases from J; bases unmatched to any gene: 7. CDR3 bases: TGTGCCACCAGCAGATTCACCGGGACAGGTTACAATGAGCAGTTCTTC. Translating it yields CATSRFTGTGYNEQFF. Together with reference TRBV15 and TRBJ2-1, the CDR3 gives the full variable domain: DAMVIQNPRYQVTQFGKPVTLSCSQTLNHNVMYWYQQKSSQAPKLLFHYYDKDFNNEADTPDNFQSRRPNTSFCFLDIRSPGLGDTAMYLCATSRFTGTGYNEQFFGPGTRLTVL.

The V gene is TRBV6-5, the J gene TRBJ2-2; D is possibly TRBD1 (5 bases). CDR3 size: 15 residues. Trimming took off 10 bases at V and 2 bases at J, with 17 bases between the two ends. In germline, CDR1 is MNHEY, CDR2 SVGAGI. As DNA, the CDR3 is TGTGCCAACTCACAGGACCGAACTAACACCGGGGAGCTGTTTTTT. Translating it yields CANSQDRTNTGELFF.

This chain joins TRBV6-5 and TRBJ1-5; the D is unclear. V was cut by 9 bases and J by 6 bases, with 9 bases left in between. Germline V lookup: CDR1 MNHEY, CDR2 SVGAGI. The CDR3 consists of 11 residues. In nucleotides, the CDR3 is TGTGCCAGTGGAGGGTTTCAGCCCCAGCATTTT. Its translation is CASGGFQPQHF.

The chain uses TRBV27 and TRBJ2-1, with TRBD2 matching 11 bases. The CDR3 has 15 residues. V gave up 5 bases and J gave up 5 bases; unmatched junction bases: 5. CDR1 and CDR2 from the germline V gene are MNHEY and SMNVEV (reference sequence). The CDR3 DNA sequence: TGTGCCAGCAGTCTGGGACTAGCGGTTCACAATGAGCAGTTCTTC. The encoded protein is CASSLGLAVHNEQFF.

The genes are TRBV11-2 and TRBJ2-7; 8 positions match TRBD1. V lost 7 bases, J lost 3 bases, and 5 bases stayed unmatched. The CDR3 is made up of 13 amino acids. The germline V gene has CDR1 SGHAT and CDR2 FQNNGV. CDR3 in DNA: TGTGCCAGCACCCAGACAGGGGTCTACGAGCAGTACTTC. Encoded protein: CASTQTGVYEQYF.

The rearrangement joins TRBV10-3 to TRBJ1-3; 8 bases match TRBD1. The CDR3 covers 14 residues. The V and J ends lost 6 bases and 2 bases, in that order; junction bases with no gene match: 3. Looked up from germline, CDR1 is ENHRY and CDR2 is SYGVKD. The CDR3 sequence: CAISKQGAGNTIYF. The CDR3 DNA sequence: TGTGCCATCAGCAAACAGGGGGCTGGAAACACCATATATTTT.

The V call is TRBV11-2, the J call TRBJ2-7, with TRBD1 matching over 9 bases. Trimming took 2 bases from V and 3 from J; bases not matched to a gene: 5. CDR1 SGHAT and CDR2 FQNNGV come from the germline V gene. The CDR3 is 15 amino acids. CDR3 DNA: TGTGCCAGCAGCTTAAATCCGGACAGGGGCTACGAGCAGTACTTC. Protein product: CASSLNPDRGYEQYF.

The chain links TRBV9 to TRBJ2-2; the match to TRBD2 covers 7 bases. This CDR3 comprises 15 residues. V dropped 6 bases and J dropped 5; count of bases not matched to a gene: 10. Germline V gene data show CDR1 as SGDLS and CDR2 as YYNGEE. The CDR3, as DNA: TGTGCCAGCAAACCGGGACTACCTTCGACCGGGGAGCTGTTTTTT. Protein: CASKPGLPSTGELFF.

The chain employs TRBV15 and TRBJ1-5; D unclear. CDR1 LNHNV and CDR2 YYDKDF come from the germline V gene (reference sequence). The CDR3 has 13 residues. Trimming took off 0 bases at V and 3 bases at J, with 3 bases between the two ends. In DNA, the CDR3 is TGTGCCACCAGCAGAGATCTCAATCAGCCCCAGCATTTT. Translating gives CATSRDLNQPQHF. The whole variable domain, remainder taken from reference TRBV15 and TRBJ1-5, is DAMVIQNPRYQVTQFGKPVTLSCSQTLNHNVMYWYQQKSSQAPKLLFHYYDKDFNNEADTPDNFQSRRPNTSFCFLDIRSPGLGDTAMYLCATSRDLNQPQHFGDGTRLSIL.

The genes are TRBV5-6 and TRBJ2-5; D is ambiguous. The CDR3 has 13 residues. Germline CDR1 reads SGHDT; CDR2 reads YYEEEE. The V and J ends lost 0 bases and 2 bases respectively, with 5 bases between them. The CDR3 region is CASSLGQQETQYF. The CDR3 bases are TGTGCCAGCAGCTTGGGACAACAAGAGACCCAGTACTTC.

The rearrangement uses TRBV19 and TRBJ2-5; D might be TRBD2 (6 bases). The CDR3 loop spans 14 amino acids. V was cut by 0 bases and J by 6 bases, with 11 bases left in between. In germline, CDR1 is LNHDA, CDR2 SQIVND (reference sequence). The CDR3 is CASSIDAGGKTQYF. The CDR3 DNA is TGTGCCAGTAGTATAGATGCCGGAGGGAAGACCCAGTACTTC.

The rearrangement joins TRBV4-1 to TRBJ2-5; TRBD1 aligns across 9 bases. With V trimmed by 4 bases and J by 5 bases, 5 bases remained unmatched. This CDR3 spans 14 amino acids. Germline CDR1 is MGHRA and CDR2 is YSYEKL. This CDR3 reads CASSLTGGRETQYF. CDR3 coding DNA: TGCGCCAGCAGCCTGACAGGGGGTAGGGAGACCCAGTACTTC.

The chain couples TRBV5-4 to TRBJ2-1; 13 nucleotides align to TRBD2. V shed 4 bases, J shed 10 bases, and the junction held 8 bases outside the gene matches. The germline V gene encodes CDR1 SGHNT and CDR2 YYREEE (reference sequence). The CDR3 consists of 15 residues. DNA for the CDR3: TGTGCCAGCAGCCTGGGAACTAGCGGGGGGGCCGAGCAGTTCTTC. Amino acids: CASSLGTSGGAEQFF.